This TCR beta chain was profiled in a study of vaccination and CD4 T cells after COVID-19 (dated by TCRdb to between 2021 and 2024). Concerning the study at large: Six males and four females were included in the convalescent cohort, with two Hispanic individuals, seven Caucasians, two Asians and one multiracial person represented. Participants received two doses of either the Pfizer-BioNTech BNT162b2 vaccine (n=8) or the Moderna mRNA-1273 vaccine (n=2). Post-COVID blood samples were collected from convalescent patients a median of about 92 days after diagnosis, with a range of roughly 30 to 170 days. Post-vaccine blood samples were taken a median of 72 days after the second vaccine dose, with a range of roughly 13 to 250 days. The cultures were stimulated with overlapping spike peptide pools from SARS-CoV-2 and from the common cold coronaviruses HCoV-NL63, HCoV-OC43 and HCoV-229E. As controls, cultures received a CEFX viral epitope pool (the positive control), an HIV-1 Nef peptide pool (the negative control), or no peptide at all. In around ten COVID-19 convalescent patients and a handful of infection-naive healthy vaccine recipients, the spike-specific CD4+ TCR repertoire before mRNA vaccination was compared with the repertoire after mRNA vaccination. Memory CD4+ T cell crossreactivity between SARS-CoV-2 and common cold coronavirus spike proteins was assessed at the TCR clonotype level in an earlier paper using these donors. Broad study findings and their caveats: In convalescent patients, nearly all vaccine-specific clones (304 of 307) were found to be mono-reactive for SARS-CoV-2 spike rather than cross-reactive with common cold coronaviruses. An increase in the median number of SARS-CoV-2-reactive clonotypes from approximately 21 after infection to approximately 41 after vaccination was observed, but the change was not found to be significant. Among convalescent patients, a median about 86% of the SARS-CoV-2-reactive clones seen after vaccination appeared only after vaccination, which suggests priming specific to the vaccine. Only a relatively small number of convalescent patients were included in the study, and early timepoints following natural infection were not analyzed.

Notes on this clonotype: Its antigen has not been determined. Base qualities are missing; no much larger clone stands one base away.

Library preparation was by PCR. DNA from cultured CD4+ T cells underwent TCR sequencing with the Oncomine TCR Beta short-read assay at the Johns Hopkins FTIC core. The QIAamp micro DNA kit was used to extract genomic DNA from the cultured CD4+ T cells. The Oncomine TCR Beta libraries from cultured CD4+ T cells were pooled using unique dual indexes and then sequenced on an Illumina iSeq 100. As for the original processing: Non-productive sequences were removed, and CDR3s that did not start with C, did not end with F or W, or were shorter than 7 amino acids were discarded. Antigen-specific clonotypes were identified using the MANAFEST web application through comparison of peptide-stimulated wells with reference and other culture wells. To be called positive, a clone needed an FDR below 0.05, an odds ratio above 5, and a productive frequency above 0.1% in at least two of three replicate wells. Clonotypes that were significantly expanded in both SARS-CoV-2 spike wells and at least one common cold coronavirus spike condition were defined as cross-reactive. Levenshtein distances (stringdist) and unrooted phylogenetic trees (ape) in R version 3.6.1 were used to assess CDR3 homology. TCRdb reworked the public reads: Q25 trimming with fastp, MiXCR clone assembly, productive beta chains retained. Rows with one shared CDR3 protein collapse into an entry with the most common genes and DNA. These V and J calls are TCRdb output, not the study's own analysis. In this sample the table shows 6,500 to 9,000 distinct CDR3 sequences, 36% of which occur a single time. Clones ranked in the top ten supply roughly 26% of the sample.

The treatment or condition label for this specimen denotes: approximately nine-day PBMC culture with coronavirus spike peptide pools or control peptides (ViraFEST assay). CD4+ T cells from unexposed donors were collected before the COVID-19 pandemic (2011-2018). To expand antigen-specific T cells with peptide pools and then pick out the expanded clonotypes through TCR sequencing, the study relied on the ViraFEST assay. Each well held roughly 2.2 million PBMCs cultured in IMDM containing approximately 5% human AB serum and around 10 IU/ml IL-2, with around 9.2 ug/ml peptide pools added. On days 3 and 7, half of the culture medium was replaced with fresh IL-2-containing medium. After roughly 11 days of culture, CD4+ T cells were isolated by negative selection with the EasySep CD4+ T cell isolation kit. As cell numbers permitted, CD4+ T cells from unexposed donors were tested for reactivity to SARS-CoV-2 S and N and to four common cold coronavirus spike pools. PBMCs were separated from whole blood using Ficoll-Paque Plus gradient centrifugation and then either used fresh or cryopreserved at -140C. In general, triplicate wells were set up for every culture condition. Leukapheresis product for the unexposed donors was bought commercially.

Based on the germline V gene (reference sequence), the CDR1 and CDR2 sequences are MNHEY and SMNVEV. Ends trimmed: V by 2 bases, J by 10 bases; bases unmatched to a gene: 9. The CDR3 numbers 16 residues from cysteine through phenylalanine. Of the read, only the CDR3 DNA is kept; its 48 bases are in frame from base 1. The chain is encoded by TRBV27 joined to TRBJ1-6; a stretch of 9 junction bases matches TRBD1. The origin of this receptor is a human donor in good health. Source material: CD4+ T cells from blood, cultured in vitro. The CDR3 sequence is CASSLPGQGQGSPLHF. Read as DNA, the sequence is TGTGCCAGCAGTTTACCGGGACAGGGACAAGGATCACCCCTCCACTTT.